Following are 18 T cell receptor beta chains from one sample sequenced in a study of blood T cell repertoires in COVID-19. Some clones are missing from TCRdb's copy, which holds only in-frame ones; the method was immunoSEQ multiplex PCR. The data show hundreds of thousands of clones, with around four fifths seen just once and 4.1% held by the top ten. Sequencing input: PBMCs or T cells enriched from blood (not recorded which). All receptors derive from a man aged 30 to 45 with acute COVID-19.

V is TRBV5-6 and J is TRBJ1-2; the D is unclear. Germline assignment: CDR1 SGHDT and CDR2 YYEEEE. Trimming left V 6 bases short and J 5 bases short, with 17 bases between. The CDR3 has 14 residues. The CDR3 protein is CASNPRAREYGYTF. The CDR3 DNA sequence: TGTGCCAGCAACCCGCGGGCGAGAGAATATGGCTACACCTTC.

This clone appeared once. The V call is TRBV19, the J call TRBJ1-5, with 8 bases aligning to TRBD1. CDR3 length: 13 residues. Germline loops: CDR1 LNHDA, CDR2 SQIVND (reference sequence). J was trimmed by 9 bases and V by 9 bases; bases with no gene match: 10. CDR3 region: CASTKQGVRPQHF. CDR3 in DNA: TGTGCCAGCACTAAACAGGGGGTTAGGCCCCAGCATTTT.

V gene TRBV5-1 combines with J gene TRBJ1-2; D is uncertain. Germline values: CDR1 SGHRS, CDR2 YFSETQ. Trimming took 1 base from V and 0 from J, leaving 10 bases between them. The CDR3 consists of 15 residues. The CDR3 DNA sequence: TGCGCCAGCAGCTTGTCTTTCGGAGCTAACTATGGCTACACCTTC. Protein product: CASSLSFGANYGYTF. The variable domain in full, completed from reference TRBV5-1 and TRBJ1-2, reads KAGVTQTPRYLIKTRGQQVTLSCSPISGHRSVSWYQQTPGQGLQFLFEYFSETQRNKGNFPGRFSGRQFSNSRSEMNVSTLELGDSALYLCASSLSFGANYGYTFGSGTRLTVV.

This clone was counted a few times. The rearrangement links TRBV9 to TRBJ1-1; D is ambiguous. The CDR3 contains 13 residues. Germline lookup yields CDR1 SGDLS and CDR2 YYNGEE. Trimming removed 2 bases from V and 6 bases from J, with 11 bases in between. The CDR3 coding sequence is TGTGCCAGCAGCGTCGACCTCGGGGCTGAAGCTTTCTTT. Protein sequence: CASSVDLGAEAFF.

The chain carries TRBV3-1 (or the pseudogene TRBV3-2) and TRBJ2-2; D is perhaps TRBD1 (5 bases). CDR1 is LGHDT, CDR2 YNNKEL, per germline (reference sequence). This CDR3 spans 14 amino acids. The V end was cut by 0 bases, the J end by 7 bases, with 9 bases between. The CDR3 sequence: CASSQDPGNGELFF. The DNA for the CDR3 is TGTGCCAGCAGCCAAGATCCAGGGAACGGGGAGCTGTTTTTT.

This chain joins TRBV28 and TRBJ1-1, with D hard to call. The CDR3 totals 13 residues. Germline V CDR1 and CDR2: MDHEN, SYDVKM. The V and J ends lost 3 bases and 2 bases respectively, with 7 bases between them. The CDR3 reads CASSFVLNTEAFF. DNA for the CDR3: TGTGCCAGCAGTTTCGTCCTAAACACTGAAGCTTTCTTT.

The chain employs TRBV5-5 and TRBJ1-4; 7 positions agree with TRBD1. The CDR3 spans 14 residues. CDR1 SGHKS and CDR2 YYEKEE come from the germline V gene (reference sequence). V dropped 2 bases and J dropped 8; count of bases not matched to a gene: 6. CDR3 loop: CASSFEGAGEKLFF. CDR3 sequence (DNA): TGTGCCAGCAGCTTCGAGGGGGCTGGGGAAAAACTGTTTTTT.

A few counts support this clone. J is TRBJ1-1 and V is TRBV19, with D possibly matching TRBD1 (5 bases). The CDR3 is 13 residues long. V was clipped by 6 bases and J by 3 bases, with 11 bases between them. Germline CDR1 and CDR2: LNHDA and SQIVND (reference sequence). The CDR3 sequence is CASSMTVYTEAFF. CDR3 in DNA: TGTGCCAGTAGCATGACAGTCTACACTGAAGCTTTCTTT.

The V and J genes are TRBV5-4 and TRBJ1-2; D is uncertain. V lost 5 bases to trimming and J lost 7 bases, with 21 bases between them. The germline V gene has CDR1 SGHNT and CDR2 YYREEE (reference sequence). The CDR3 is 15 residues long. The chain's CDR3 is CASSQSSLQRLGYTF. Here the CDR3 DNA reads TGTGCCAGCAGTCAATCCTCGTTGCAGAGACTTGGCTACACCTTC. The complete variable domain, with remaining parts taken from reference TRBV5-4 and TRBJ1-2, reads ETGVTQSPTHLIKTRGQQVTLRCSSQSGHNTVSWYQQALGQGPQFIFQYYREEENGRGNFPPRFSGLQFPNYSSELNVNALELDDSALYLCASSQSSLQRLGYTFGSGTRLTVV.

The CDR3 loop is CASPPQGMNTEAFF. CDR3 in DNA: TGTGCCAGCCCCCCCCAGGGAATGAACACTGAAGCTTTCTTT. The rearrangement uses TRBV28 and TRBJ1-1, with D possibly TRBD1 on 5 matching bases. The V gene lost 8 bases and the J gene lost 0 bases, with 13 bases spanning the gap. The CDR3 contains 14 residues. Germline-derived CDR1 and CDR2 are MDHEN and SYDVKM.

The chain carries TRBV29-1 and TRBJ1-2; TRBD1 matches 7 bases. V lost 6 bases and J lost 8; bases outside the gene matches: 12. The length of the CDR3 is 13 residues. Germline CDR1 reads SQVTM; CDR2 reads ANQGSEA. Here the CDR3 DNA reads TGCAGCGTCGATCAGGGGGACCTCTGGGGCTACACCTTC. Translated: CSVDQGDLWGYTF.

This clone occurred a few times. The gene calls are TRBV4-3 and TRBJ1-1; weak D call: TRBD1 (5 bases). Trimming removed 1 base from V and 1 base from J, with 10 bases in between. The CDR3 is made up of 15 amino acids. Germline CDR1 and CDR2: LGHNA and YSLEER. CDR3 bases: TGCGCCAGCAGCCAAGGGAGGGGTGGGAACACTGAAGCTTTCTTT. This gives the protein CASSQGRGGNTEAFF.

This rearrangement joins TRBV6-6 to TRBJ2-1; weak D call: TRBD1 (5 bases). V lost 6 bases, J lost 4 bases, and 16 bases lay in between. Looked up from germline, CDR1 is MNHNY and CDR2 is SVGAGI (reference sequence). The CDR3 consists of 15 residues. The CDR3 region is CASRDKAPLYNEQFF. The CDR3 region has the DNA TGTGCCAGCAGGGACAAGGCCCCACTGTACAATGAGCAGTTCTTC.

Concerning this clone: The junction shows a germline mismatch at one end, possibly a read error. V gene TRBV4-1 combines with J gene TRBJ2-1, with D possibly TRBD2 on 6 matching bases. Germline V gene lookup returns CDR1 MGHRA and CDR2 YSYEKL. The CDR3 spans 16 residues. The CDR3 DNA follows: TGCGCCAGCAGCCAAGAACGGAGCGGGTCCTACAAGGAGCAGTTCTTC. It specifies CASSQERSGSYKEQFF.

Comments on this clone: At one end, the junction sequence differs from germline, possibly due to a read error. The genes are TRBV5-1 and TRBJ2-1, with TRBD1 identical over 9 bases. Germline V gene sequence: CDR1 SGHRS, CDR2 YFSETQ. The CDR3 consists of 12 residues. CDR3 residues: CASSQGTGSQFF. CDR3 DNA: TGTGCCAGCAGCCAAGGGACAGGGTCCCAGTTCTTC. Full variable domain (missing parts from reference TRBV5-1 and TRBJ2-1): KAGVTQTPRYLIKTRGQQVTLSCSPISGHRSVSWYQQTPGQGLQFLFEYFSETQRNKGNFPGRFSGRQFSNSRSEMNVSTLELGDSALYLCASSQGTGSQFFGPGTRLTVL.

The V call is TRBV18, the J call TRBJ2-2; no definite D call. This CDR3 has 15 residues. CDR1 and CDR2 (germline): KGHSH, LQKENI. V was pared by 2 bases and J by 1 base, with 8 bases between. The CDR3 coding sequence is TGTGCCAGCTCACCAGGTTTACAGAACACCGGGGAGCTGTTTTTT. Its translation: CASSPGLQNTGELFF.

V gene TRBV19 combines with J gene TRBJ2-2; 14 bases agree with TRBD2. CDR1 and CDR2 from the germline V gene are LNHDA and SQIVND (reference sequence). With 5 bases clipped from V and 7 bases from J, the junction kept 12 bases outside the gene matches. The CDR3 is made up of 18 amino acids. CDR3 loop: CASSVYRGTSGSGGELFF. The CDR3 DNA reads TGTGCCAGTAGTGTCTACCGGGGGACTAGCGGGAGCGGCGGGGAGCTGTTTTTT.

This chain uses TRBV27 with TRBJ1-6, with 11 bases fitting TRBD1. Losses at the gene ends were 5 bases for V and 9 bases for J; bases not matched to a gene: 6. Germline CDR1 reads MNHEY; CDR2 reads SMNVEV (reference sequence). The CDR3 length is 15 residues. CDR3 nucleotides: TGTGCCAGCAGTAAAGGGACAGGGGGTAGTTCACCCCTCCACTTT. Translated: CASSKGTGGSSPLHF.